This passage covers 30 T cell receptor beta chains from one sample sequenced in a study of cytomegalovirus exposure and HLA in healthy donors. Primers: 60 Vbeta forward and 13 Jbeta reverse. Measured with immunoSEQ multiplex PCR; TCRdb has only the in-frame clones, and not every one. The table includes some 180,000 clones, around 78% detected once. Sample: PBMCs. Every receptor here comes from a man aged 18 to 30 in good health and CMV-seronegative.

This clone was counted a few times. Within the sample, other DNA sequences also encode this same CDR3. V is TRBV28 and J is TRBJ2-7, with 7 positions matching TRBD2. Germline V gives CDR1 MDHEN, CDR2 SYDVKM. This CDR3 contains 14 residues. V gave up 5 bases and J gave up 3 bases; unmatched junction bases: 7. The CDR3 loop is CASSPGTTIYEQYF. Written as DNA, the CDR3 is TGTGCCAGCAGTCCGGGGACTACGATCTACGAGCAGTACTTC.

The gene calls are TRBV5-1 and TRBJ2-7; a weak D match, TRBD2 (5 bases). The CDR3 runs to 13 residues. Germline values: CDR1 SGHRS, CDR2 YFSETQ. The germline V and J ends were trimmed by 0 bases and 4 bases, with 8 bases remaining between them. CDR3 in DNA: TGCGCCAGCAGCTTGGCGGCGGGTTACGAGCAGTACTTC. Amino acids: CASSLAAGYEQYF.

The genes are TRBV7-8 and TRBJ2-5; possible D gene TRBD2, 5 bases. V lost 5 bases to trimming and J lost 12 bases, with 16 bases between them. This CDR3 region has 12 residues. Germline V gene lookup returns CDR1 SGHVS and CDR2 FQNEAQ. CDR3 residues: CASSRRGSLEYF. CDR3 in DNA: TGTGCCAGCAGCCGGCGCGGGTCCCTGGAGTACTTC.

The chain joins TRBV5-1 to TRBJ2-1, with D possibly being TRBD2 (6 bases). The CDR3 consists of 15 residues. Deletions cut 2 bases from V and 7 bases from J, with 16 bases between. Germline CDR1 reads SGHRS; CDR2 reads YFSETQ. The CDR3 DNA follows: TGCGCCAGCAGCTTTGGGACTGCGAGAGGGAATGAGCAGTTCTTC. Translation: CASSFGTARGNEQFF.

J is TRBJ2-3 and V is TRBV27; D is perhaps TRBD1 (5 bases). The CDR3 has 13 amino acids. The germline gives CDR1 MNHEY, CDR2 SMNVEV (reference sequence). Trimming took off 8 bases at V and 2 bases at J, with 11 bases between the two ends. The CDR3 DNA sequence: TGTGCCAGCGGGCCAGGGAACACAGATACGCAGTATTTT. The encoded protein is CASGPGNTDTQYF.

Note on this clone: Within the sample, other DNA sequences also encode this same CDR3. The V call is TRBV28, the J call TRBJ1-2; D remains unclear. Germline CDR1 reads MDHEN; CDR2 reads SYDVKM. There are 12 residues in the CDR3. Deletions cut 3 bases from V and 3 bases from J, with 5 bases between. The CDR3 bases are TGTGCCAGCAGTTTGAGGGACTATGGCTACACCTTC. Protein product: CASSLRDYGYTF.

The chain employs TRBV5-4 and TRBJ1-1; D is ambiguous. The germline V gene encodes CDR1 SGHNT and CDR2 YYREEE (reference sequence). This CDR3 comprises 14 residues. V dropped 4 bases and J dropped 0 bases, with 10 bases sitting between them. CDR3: CASSAGELNTEAFF. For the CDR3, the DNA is TGTGCCAGCAGCGCCGGGGAGTTGAACACTGAAGCTTTCTTT.

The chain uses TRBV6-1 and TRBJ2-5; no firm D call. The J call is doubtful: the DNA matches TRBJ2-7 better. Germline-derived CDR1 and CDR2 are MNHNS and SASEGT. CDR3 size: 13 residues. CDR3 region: CASSERGSYEQYF. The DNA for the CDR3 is TGTGCCAGCAGTGAACGCGGTTCCTACGAGCAGTACTTC.

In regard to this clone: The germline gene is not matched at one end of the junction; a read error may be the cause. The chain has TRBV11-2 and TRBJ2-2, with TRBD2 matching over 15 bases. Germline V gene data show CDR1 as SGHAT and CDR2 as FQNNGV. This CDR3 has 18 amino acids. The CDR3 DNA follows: TGTGCCGGCAGTTCCCCGGGACTAGCGGGAGGAGGGGCCGGGGAGCTGTTTTTT. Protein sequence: CAGSSPGLAGGGAGELFF.

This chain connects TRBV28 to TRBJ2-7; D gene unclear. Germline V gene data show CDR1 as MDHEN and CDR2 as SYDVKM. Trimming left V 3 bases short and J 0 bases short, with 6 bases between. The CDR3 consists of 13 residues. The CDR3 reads CASSFFSSYEQYF. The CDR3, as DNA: TGTGCCAGCAGTTTCTTTAGCTCCTACGAGCAGTACTTC.

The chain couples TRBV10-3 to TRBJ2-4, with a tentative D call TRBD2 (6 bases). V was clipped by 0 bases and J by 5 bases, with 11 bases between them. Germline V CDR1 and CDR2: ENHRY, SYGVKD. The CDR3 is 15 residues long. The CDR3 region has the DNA TGTGCCATCAGTGAGTCTTTGGAGGGCCAAAACATTCAGTACTTC. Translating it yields CAISESLEGQNIQYF.

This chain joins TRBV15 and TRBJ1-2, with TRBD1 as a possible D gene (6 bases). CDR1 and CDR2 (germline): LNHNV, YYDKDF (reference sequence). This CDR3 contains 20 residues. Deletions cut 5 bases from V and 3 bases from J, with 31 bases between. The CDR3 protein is CATSAGRWDRDTGRDYGYTF. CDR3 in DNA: TGTGCCACCAGCGCAGGTCGGTGGGACCGGGACACGGGGAGGGACTATGGCTACACCTTC. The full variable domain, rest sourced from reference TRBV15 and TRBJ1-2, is DAMVIQNPRYQVTQFGKPVTLSCSQTLNHNVMYWYQQKSSQAPKLLFHYYDKDFNNEADTPDNFQSRRPNTSFCFLDIRSPGLGDTAMYLCATSAGRWDRDTGRDYGYTFGSGTRLTVV.

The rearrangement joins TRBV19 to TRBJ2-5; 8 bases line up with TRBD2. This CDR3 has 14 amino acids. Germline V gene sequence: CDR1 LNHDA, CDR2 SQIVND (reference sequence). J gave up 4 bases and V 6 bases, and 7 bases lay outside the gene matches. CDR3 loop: CASRRTSGGETQYF. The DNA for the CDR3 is TGTGCCAGTAGGCGAACTAGCGGAGGAGAGACCCAGTACTTC.

This CDR3 is CASTGTGDGYTF. CDR3 DNA sequence: TGTGCCAGCACCGGGACAGGGGATGGCTACACCTTC. The chain combines TRBV28 with TRBJ1-2, with 10 bases aligning to TRBD1. In germline, CDR1 is MDHEN, CDR2 SYDVKM. The CDR3 is 12 residues long. V was pared by 7 bases and J by 6 bases, with 2 bases of the junction left unmatched.

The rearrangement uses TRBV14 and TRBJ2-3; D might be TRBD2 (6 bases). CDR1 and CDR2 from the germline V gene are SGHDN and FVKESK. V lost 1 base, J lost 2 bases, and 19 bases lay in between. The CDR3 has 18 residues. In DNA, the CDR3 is TGTGCCAGCAGCCAAGTTATGTCGGGAGTGTGGAACACAGATACGCAGTATTTT. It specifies CASSQVMSGVWNTDTQYF. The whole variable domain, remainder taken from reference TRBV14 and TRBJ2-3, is EAGVTQFPSHSVIEKGQTVTLRCDPISGHDNLYWYRRVMGKEIKFLLHFVKESKQDESGMPNNRFLAERTGGTYSTLKVQPAELEDSGVYFCASSQVMSGVWNTDTQYFGPGTRLTVL.

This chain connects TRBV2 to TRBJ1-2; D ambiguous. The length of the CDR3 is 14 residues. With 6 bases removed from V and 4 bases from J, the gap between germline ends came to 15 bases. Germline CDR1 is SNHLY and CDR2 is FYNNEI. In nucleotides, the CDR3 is TGTGCCAGCAGCCCCCCCACGACAAGCTATGGCTACACCTTC. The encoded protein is CASSPPTTSYGYTF.

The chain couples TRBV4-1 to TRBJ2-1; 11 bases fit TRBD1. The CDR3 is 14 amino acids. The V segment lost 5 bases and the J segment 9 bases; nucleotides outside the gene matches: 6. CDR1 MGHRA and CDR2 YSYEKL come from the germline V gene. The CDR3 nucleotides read TGCGCCAGCAGCACTCCGGGACAGGGGGGTGAGCAGTTCTTC. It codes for CASSTPGQGGEQFF.

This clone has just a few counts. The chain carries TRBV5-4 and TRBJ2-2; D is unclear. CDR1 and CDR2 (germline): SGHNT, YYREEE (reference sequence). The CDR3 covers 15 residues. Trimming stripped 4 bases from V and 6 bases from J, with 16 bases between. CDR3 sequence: CASSQTGTTAGELFF. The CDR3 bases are TGTGCCAGCAGCCAAACCGGAACCACAGCCGGGGAGCTGTTTTTT.

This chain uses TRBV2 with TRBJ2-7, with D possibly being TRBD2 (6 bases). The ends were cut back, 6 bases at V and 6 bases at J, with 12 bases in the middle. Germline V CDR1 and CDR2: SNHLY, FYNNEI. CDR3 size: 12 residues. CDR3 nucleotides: TGTGCCAGCAGGGAGGGGCCCGCCGAGCAGTACTTC. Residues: CASREGPAEQYF.

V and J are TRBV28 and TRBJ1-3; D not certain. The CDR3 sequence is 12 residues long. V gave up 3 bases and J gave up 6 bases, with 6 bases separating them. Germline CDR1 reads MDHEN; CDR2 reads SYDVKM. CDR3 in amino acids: CASSFPQNTIYF. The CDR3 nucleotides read TGTGCCAGCAGTTTCCCCCAAAACACCATATATTTT.

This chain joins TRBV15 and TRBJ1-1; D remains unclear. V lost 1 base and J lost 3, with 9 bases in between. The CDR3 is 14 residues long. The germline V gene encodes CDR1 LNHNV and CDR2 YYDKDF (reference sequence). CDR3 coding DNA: TGTGCCACCAGCAGAGGAGGGAGTGACACTGAAGCTTTCTTT. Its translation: CATSRGGSDTEAFF.

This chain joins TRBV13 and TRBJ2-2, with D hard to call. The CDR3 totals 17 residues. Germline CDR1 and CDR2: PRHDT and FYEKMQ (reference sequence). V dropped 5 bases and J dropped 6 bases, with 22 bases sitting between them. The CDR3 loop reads CASSPNPLVLSPGELFF. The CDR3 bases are TGTGCCAGCAGCCCGAACCCCCTAGTTCTTAGTCCCGGGGAGCTGTTTTTT.

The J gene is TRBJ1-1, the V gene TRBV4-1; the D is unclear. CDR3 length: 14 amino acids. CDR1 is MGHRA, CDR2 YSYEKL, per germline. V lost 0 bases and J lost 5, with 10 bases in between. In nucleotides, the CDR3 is TGCGCCAGCAGCCAAGAACGGGTTTGGACTGAAGCTTTCTTT. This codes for CASSQERVWTEAFF.

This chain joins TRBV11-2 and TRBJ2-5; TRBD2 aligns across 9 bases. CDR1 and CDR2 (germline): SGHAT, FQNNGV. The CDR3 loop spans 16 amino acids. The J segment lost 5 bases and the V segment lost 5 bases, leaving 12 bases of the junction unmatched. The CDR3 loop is CASSPPTSGLGETQYF. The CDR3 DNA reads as TGTGCCAGCAGCCCCCCTACTAGCGGGTTAGGGGAGACCCAGTACTTC.

As DNA, the CDR3 is TGTGCCACCAGCCGAAGGCCGGGACAGGGATCACCTGGAAACACCATATATTTT. Translated, it gives CATSRRPGQGSPGNTIYF. The chain employs TRBV15 and TRBJ1-3, with 9 bases fitting TRBD1. V trimming: 5 bases; J trimming: 2 bases; junction bases outside the gene matches: 13. CDR3 length equals 18 residues. Germline-derived CDR1 and CDR2 are LNHNV and YYDKDF (reference sequence). Combining the CDR3 with reference TRBV15 and TRBJ1-3 gives the whole variable domain DAMVIQNPRYQVTQFGKPVTLSCSQTLNHNVMYWYQQKSSQAPKLLFHYYDKDFNNEADTPDNFQSRRPNTSFCFLDIRSPGLGDTAMYLCATSRRPGQGSPGNTIYFGEGSWLTVV.

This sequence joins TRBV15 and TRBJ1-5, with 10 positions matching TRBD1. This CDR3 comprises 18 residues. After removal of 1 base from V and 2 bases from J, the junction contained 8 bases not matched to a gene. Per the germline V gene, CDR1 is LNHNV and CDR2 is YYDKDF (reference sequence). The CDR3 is CATSRGATGGAGNQPQHF. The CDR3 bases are TGTGCCACCAGCAGAGGGGCGACAGGGGGCGCCGGCAATCAGCCCCAGCATTTT.

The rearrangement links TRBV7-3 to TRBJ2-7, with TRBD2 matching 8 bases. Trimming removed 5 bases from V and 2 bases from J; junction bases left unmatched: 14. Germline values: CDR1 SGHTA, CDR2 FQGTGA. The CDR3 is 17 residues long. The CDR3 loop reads CASSPGRGRGAAYEQYF. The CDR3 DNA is TGTGCCAGCAGCCCCGGCCGGGGGCGGGGGGCAGCCTACGAGCAGTACTTC.

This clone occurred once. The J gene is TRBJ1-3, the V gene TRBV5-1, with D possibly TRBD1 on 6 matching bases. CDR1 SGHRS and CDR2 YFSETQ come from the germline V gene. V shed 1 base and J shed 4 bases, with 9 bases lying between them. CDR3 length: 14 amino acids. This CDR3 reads CASSLTGNGNTIYF. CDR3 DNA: TGCGCCAGCAGCTTGACAGGGAACGGAAACACCATATATTTT.

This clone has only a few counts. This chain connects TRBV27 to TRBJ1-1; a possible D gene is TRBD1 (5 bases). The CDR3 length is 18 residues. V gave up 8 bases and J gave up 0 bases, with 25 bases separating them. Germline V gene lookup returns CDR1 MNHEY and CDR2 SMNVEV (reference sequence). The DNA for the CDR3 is TGTGCCAGCGCGCGGGCGGGCCCCCGGGGGAATATGAACACTGAAGCTTTCTTT. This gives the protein CASARAGPRGNMNTEAFF.

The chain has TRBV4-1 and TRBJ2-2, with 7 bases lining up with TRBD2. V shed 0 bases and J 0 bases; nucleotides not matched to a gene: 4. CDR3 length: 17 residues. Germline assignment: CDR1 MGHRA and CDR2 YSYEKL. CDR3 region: CASSQEASGANTGELFF. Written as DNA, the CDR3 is TGCGCCAGCAGCCAAGAAGCTAGCGGCGCGAACACCGGGGAGCTGTTTTTT.